This T cell receptor beta chain derives from a study of blood T cell repertoires in COVID-19. At the level of the study: Italy, Spain and the United States were the sources of the convalescent and acute COVID-19 samples. In each case, the material was cDNA or gDNA derived from T cells, B-cell-depleted T cells, or PBMCs.

In the source study's methods: Estimation of nucleated cell counts was performed using reference gene primer amplification. The data were produced by immunoSEQ multiplex PCR, yet TCRdb's version contains in-frame clones alone and is incomplete. That table supplies the V and J calls and clone size; D and trimming were determined from the DNA. The table records 100,000 to 150,000 clones, approximately 80% of them present only once. The CDR3 extends over 16 amino acids. The germline V gene has CDR1 LGHDT and CDR2 YNNKEL (reference sequence). Losses at the gene ends were 1 base for V and 3 bases for J; bases not matched to a gene: 5.

The TCR sequence derives from a human donor in a cohort sampled during active COVID-19. The sample was peripheral blood. V usage is TRBV3-1 (or the pseudogene TRBV3-2) and J usage is TRBJ2-1; 8 positions match TRBD1. The CDR3 loop is CASSQADRGSYNEQFF. CDR3 DNA sequence: TGTGCCAGCAGCCAAGCCGACAGGGGCAGCTACAATGAGCAGTTCTTC.